The next 2 T cell receptor beta chains were all read from a single sample in a study of PD-1 blockade in classical Hodgkin lymphoma. Data came from immunoSEQ multiplex PCR; TCRdb stores just in-frame clones and leaves some out. The sample has some 26,000 clones, nearly 95% seen once. Time point described: newly diagnosed, previously untreated cHL patient sample. Specimen: peripheral blood mononuclear cells (PBMCs). Receptor source: a human donor with classical Hodgkin lymphoma.

This clone was seen only once. This rearrangement joins TRBV7-3 to TRBJ2-3; D not certain. Deletions cut 3 bases from V and 2 bases from J, with 9 bases between. CDR3 size: 14 residues. In germline, CDR1 is SGHTA, CDR2 FQGTGA. CDR3 sequence reads: CASSLTSNTDTQYF. The CDR3 DNA follows: TGTGCCAGCAGCTTGACATCCAACACAGATACGCAGTATTTT.

V usage is TRBV4-1 and J usage is TRBJ2-7; 8 positions match TRBD1. Germline V CDR1 and CDR2: MGHRA, YSYEKL. The CDR3 runs 16 residues. V shed 0 bases and J 3 bases; nucleotides not matched to a gene: 7. In DNA form, the CDR3 reads TGCGCCAGCAGCCAAGAATCTGGACAGGGAGTCTACGAGCAGTACTTC. As protein: CASSQESGQGVYEQYF.